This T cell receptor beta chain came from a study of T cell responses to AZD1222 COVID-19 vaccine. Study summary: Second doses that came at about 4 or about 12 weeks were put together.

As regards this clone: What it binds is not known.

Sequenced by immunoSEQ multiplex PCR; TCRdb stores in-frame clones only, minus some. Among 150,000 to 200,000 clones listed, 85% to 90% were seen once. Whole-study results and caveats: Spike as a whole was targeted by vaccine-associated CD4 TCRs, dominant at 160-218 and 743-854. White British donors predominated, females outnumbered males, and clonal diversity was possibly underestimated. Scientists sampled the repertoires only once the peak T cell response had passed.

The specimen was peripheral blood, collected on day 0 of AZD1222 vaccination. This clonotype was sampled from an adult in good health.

For the CDR3, the DNA is TGTGCCAGCAGATGGACCCTAGGGTCCCAGACCCAGTACTTC. Its translation is CASRWTLGSQTQYF. The V call is TRBV6-5, the J call TRBJ2-5; no firm D call. This CDR3 region has 14 residues. The V and J ends lost 6 bases and 6 bases respectively, with 17 bases between them. Germline V gene data show CDR1 as MNHEY and CDR2 as SVGAGI.